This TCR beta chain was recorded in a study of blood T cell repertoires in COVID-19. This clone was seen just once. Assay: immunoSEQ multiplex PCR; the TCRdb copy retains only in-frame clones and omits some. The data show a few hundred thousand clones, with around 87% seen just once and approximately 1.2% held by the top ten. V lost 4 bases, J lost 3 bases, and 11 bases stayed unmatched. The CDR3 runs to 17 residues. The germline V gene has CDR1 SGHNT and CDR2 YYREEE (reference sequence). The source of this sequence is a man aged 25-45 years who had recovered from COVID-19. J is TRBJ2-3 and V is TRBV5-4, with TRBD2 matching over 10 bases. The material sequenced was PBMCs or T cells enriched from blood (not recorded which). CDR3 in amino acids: CASSHFSGGRVTDTQYF. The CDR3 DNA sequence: TGTGCCAGCAGCCATTTTAGCGGGGGGCGGGTTACAGATACGCAGTATTTT.